This section outlines one TCR beta chain sequence together with its context. Participants were placed into cohorts based on the clinical history they reported. Authors' data handling: Nucleated cell counts were estimated from reference gene primer amplification. Generated by immunoSEQ multiplex PCR, the TCRdb table keeps only in-frame clones and is missing some. V and J calls and clone size come straight from that table; D and trimming were deduced from the DNA. The sample has about 130,000 clones, about nine tenths seen once. These data are taken from a study of blood T cell repertoires in COVID-19. The CDR3 covers 17 residues. Germline CDR1 reads GTSNPN; CDR2 reads SVGIG (reference sequence). The trim removed 0 bases at V and 3 bases at J, leaving 7 bases unmatched.

V usage is TRBV30 and J usage is TRBJ2-1; the match to TRBD1 covers 11 bases. This TCR derives from a man aged 45-65 years who had recovered from COVID-19. The sequenced material came from PBMCs or T cells enriched from blood (not recorded which). The CDR3 sequence is CAWSVRGGTGGYNEQFF. The CDR3 DNA is TGTGCCTGGAGTGTAAGGGGCGGGACAGGGGGCTACAATGAGCAGTTCTTC.